The T cell receptor beta chain described here comes from a study of cytomegalovirus exposure and HLA in healthy donors. Overall study findings and caveats: Altogether, some 160 TCR beta chains were recorded as cytomegalovirus-associated. When presence/absence was analysed, sequencing depth was taken to be roughly uniform across donors.

In the PCR, 60 Vbeta and 13 Jbeta primers were used. Generated by immunoSEQ multiplex PCR, the TCRdb table keeps only in-frame clones and is missing some. The repertoire holds about 160,000 clones, with about three quarters as singletons. The CDR3 covers 13 residues. The germline V and J ends were trimmed by 11 bases and 3 bases, with 17 bases remaining between them. Germline V lookup: CDR1 ENHRY, CDR2 SYGVKD. Comment on this clone: Its target is not known.

What was sequenced was PBMCs. The sequence was obtained from a woman aged 40 to 55 in good health and CMV-seronegative. The V gene is TRBV10-3, the J gene TRBJ2-7, with D tentatively TRBD1 (6 bases). CDR3 sequence (DNA): TGTGCCGCAGCTCCACAGGGTCGCTACGAGCAGTACTTC. Translated, it gives CAAAPQGRYEQYF.